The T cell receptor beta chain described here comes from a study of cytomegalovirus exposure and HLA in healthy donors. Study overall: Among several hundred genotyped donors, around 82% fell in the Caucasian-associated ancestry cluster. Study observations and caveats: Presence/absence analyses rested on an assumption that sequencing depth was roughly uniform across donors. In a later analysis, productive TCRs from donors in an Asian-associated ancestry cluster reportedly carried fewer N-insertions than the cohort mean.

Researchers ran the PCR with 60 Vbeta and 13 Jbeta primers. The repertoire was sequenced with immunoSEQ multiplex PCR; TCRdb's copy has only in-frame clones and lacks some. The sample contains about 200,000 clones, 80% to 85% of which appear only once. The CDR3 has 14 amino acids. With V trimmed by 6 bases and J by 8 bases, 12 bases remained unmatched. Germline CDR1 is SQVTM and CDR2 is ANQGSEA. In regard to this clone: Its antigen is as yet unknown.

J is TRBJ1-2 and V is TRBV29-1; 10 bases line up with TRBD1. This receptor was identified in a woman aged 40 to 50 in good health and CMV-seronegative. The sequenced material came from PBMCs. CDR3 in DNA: TGCAGCGTGGCGGGACAGGGGTTTCTAACAGGCTACACCTTC. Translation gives CSVAGQGFLTGYTF.